These 12 T cell receptor beta chains were all obtained from the same sample, sequenced in a study of T cells in Graves' hyperthyroidism and ophthalmopathy. RNA transcripts gave rise to amplified TCR beta CDR3 regions. Researchers ran a first-round RT-PCR on the TCR CDR3 using the HTBI primer set. One entry per CDR3 protein, called by TCRdb with MiXCR from the multiplex PCR reads. The data contain about 200,000 distinct CDR3 sequences, about a sixth of them singletons. Sequencing used blood. These receptors all come from a woman between 45 and 65 years old with Graves' hyperthyroidism.

As for this clonotype: A read error may explain this, as a much larger clone is one base away. In this CDR3 the conserved last residue, phenylalanine or tryptophan, is missing, so a read error is likely. V usage is TRBV12-3 or TRBV12-4 and J usage is TRBJ2-7; TRBD2 is a possible D gene (5 bases). The CDR3 is 12 residues long. V dropped 6 bases and J dropped 3 bases, with 9 bases sitting between them. CDR3 protein: CASRSGNYEQYL. In DNA form, the CDR3 reads TGTGCCAGCAGGTCCGGGAACTACGAGCAGTACCTC.

The sample holds many counts of this clonotype. This chain joins TRBV2 and TRBJ2-7; TRBD2 is a possible D gene (6 bases). Germline CDR1 reads SNHLY; CDR2 reads FYNNEI. The CDR3 consists of 14 residues. V shed 7 bases and J shed 0 bases, with 13 bases lying between them. The CDR3 protein is CASKSSANSYEQYF. The CDR3 DNA is TGTGCCAGCAAATCTAGCGCGAACTCCTACGAGCAGTACTTC.

The sample holds a few counts of this clonotype. V usage is TRBV5-1 and J usage is TRBJ2-3; tentatively, D is TRBD2 (5 bases). The CDR3 is made up of 13 amino acids. V dropped 4 bases and J dropped 5 bases, with 11 bases sitting between them. Germline-derived CDR1 and CDR2 are SGHRS and YFSETQ. The CDR3 nucleotides read TGCGCCAGCAGCCGAGAGGGCCTAGATACGCAGTATTTT. The encoded protein is CASSREGLDTQYF.

The chain links TRBV19 to TRBJ1-2, with D uncertain. The CDR3 runs to 14 residues. The V end was cut by 3 bases, the J end by 2 bases, with 10 bases between. Germline V gene data show CDR1 as LNHDA and CDR2 as SQIVND (reference sequence). CDR3 protein: CASSITTGNYGYTF. Here the CDR3 DNA reads TGTGCCAGTAGTATCACGACGGGGAACTATGGCTACACCTTC.

The count of this clonotype is one. The J gene is TRBJ2-1, the V gene TRBV4-1; TRBD2 matches at 8 bases. Germline V gene lookup returns CDR1 MGHRA and CDR2 YSYEKL. V dropped 0 bases and J dropped 10; count of bases not matched to a gene: 11. The CDR3 is 16 amino acids. The CDR3 region has the DNA TGCGCCAGCAGCCAAGATCGGGGGGGCGGGTATCCGGAGCAGTTCTTC. It is translated as CASSQDRGGGYPEQFF.

The chain uses TRBV12-3 or TRBV12-4 and TRBJ1-5; perhaps TRBD1 as D (6 bases). The CDR3 is made up of 13 amino acids. Trimming removed 5 bases at V and 3 bases at J, with 8 bases between. The CDR3 region is CASSQGNNQPQHF. In DNA, the CDR3 is TGTGCCAGCAGTCAGGGGAACAATCAGCCCCAGCATTTT.

V usage is TRBV7-9 and J usage is TRBJ2-1; perhaps TRBD1 as D (7 bases). The CDR3 length is 16 residues. V was trimmed by 5 bases and J by 6 bases, leaving 20 bases between them. The germline CDR1 and CDR2 sequences are SEHNR and FQNEAQ (reference sequence). The CDR3 DNA is TGTGCCAGCAGCACTTGGTCGGGACAGCGGGCCAATGAGCAGTTCTTC. Encoded protein: CASSTWSGQRANEQFF.

The chain recombines TRBV27 with TRBJ2-7, with TRBD1 identical over 10 bases. Looked up from germline, CDR1 is MNHEY and CDR2 is SMNVEV (reference sequence). Trimming took 5 bases from V and 1 from J; bases not matched to a gene: 8. CDR3 length equals 16 residues. The CDR3 sequence is CASSRRTGGRSYEQYF. In DNA form, the CDR3 reads TGTGCCAGCAGTCGCCGGACAGGGGGTAGGTCCTACGAGCAGTACTTC.

On this clonotype: With a much larger clone just one base away, this may be a read error. The chain couples TRBV30 to TRBJ1-5, with D maybe TRBD1 (6 bases). Germline V lookup: CDR1 GTSNPN, CDR2 SVGIG (reference sequence). Trimming removed 0 bases from V and 2 bases from J, with 11 bases in between. The CDR3 has 15 residues. Here the CDR3 DNA reads TGTGCCTGGAGTGTCGGACAGTATGGCAATCAGCCCCAGCATTTT. It specifies CAWSVGQYGNQPQHF. The full variable domain, with the rest looked up from reference TRBV30 and TRBJ1-5, is SQTIHQWPATLVQPVGSPLSLECTVEGTSNPNLYWYRQAAGRGLQLLFYSVGIGQISSEVPQNLSASRPQDRQFILSSKKLLLSDSGFYLCAWSVGQYGNQPQHFGDGTRLSIL.

The chain links TRBV7-2 to TRBJ1-5; no definite D call. CDR3 size: 14 residues. The germline gives CDR1 SGHTA, CDR2 FQGNSA. Trimming cost V 2 bases and J 6 bases, with 11 bases left between them. The CDR3 loop reads CASSLIAQPQPQHF. The CDR3 DNA reads as TGTGCCAGCAGCTTAATCGCTCAGCCTCAGCCCCAGCATTTT.

This clonotype appeared a few times. J is TRBJ2-5 and V is TRBV30, with TRBD2 matching 11 bases. The junction had 12 bases not matched to a gene; V was cut back by 4 bases and J by 5 bases. CDR1 is GTSNPN and CDR2 is SVGIG in the germline V gene (reference sequence). This CDR3 contains 16 residues. CDR3 sequence (DNA): TGTGCCTGGAAACTAGCGGGGGAAGGGGGAGGGGAGACCCAGTACTTC. Amino acids: CAWKLAGEGGGETQYF.

In its sample, this clonotype was seen a few times. V is TRBV29-1 and J is TRBJ2-5, with a possible D match to TRBD2 (6 bases). V lost 4 bases and J 5 bases, leaving 14 bases between the germline ends. There are 13 residues in the CDR3. Germline V gene data show CDR1 as SQVTM and CDR2 as ANQGSEA. Here the CDR3 DNA reads TGCAGCGTTGCGGTTAGCGGCCGGGAGACCCAGTACTTC. As protein: CSVAVSGRETQYF. The full variable domain, rest sourced from reference TRBV29-1 and TRBJ2-5, is SAVISQKPSRDICQRGTSLTIQCQVDSQVTMMFWYRQQPGQSLTLIATANQGSEATYESGFVIDKFPISRPNLTFSTLTVSNMSPEDSSIYLCSVAVSGRETQYFGPGTRLLVL.